This T cell receptor beta chain was identified during a study of Graves' ophthalmopathy and Graves' hyperthyroidism. On the study more broadly: Stable hyperthyroidism referred to disease that showed no ophthalmopathy within 18 months of follow-up.

Transcripts of RNA were the source for amplifying TCR beta CDR3 regions. First-round RT-PCR employed HTBI primers, with a second-round multiplex PCR after it. One entry per CDR3 protein results from TCRdb running MiXCR on the multiplex PCR reads. Of about 550,000 distinct CDR3 sequences listed, about 40% were seen once; the top ten hold over 3.5%. The trim removed 7 bases at V and 1 base at J, leaving 7 bases unmatched. The CDR3 extends over 14 amino acids. Looked up from germline, CDR1 is LNHDA and CDR2 is SQIVND (reference sequence). This clonotype was obtained from an adult man with Graves' hyperthyroidism. Sequencing used peripheral blood or thyroid tissue (not recorded which). J is TRBJ2-7 and V is TRBV19, with 7 bases aligning to TRBD1. The CDR3 nucleotides read TGTGCCAGTACCCCCACACAGGGGTCCTACGAGCAGTACTTC. As protein: CASTPTQGSYEQYF.